This paragraph covers one T cell receptor (beta chain) sequence. V was pared by 4 bases and J by 3 bases, with 10 bases of the junction left unmatched. The CDR3 loop spans 16 amino acids. Germline CDR1 MDHEN, CDR2 SYDVKM. TCRdb keeps only in-frame clones here, not all; method: immunoSEQ multiplex PCR. The sample has around 28,000 clones, around 85% seen once. These data originate in a study of blood T cell repertoires in COVID-19. Study as a whole: Samples taken during acute and convalescent COVID-19 were collected in the United States, Italy and Spain. PBMCs, B-cell-depleted T cells, or T cells were the source of the cDNA or gDNA that made up the material.

Sequencing was performed on peripheral blood. The chain carries TRBV28 and TRBJ1-1, with 8 bases that match TRBD1. The sequence was collected from a human donor in a cohort sampled during active COVID-19. This CDR3 reads CASSSAGQVRDTEAFF. CDR3 DNA: TGTGCCAGCAGTTCCGCGGGACAGGTTCGGGACACTGAAGCTTTCTTT.